This TCR beta chain was recovered during a study of technical replicates of blood from several donors. V was clipped by 4 bases and J by 3 bases, with 16 bases between them. The CDR3 runs to 15 residues. Looked up from germline, CDR1 is SGHTS and CDR2 is YDEGEE. Data came from immunoSEQ multiplex PCR; TCRdb stores just in-frame clones and leaves some out. The sample has 65,000 to 80,000 clones; nearly 99% are singletons. The clonotype originates from a human donor in good health. The material sequenced was T cells isolated from PBMCs. This chain connects TRBV5-8 to TRBJ1-2, with D perhaps matching TRBD1 (5 bases). The CDR3 region has the DNA TGTGCCAGCAGCCCATGGGCAGGGTTAGACTATGGCTACACCTTC. As protein: CASSPWAGLDYGYTF.